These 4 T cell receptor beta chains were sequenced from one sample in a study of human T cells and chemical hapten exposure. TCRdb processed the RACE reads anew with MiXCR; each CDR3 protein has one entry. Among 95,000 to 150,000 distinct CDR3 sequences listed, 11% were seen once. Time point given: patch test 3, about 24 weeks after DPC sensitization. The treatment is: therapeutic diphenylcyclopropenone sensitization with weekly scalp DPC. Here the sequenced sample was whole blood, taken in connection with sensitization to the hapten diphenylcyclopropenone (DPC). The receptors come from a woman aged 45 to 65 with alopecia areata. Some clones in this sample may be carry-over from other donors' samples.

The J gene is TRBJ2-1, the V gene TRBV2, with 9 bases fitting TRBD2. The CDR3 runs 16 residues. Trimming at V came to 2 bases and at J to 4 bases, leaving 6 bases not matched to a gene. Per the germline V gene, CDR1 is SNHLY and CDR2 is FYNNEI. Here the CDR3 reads CASSESSGGFYNEQFF. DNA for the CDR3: TGTGCCAGCAGTGAATCGAGCGGGGGGTTTTACAATGAGCAGTTCTTC.

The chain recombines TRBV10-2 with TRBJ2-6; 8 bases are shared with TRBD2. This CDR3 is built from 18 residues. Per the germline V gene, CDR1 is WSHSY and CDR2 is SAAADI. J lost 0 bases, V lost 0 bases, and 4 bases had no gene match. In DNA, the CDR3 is TGCGCCAGCAGTGAGTCTCTAGCGGGTCCCTCTGGGGCCAACGTCCTGACTTTC. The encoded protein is CASSESLAGPSGANVLTF.

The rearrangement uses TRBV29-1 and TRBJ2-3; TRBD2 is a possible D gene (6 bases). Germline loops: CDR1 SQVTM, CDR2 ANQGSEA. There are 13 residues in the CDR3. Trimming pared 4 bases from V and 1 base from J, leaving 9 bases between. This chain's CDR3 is CSVGTTRTDTQYF. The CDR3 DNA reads TGCAGCGTTGGGACTACCCGCACAGATACGCAGTATTTT.

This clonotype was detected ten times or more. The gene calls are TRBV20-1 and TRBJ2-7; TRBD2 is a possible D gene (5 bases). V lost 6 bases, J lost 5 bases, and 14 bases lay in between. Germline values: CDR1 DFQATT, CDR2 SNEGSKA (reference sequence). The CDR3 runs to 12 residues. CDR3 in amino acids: CSAWESVHEQYF. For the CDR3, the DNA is TGCAGTGCCTGGGAGTCGGTCCACGAGCAGTACTTC.